This TCR beta chain was profiled in a study of blood T cell repertoires in COVID-19. V was pared by 1 base and J by 6 bases, with 6 bases between. Germline V gives CDR1 SGHTA, CDR2 FQGNSA. The CDR3 totals 13 residues. Sequenced by immunoSEQ multiplex PCR; TCRdb stores in-frame clones only, minus some. This table holds a few hundred thousand clones, roughly 87% found once. This receptor was obtained from a woman aged 25 to 39 who had recovered from COVID-19. The V and J genes are TRBV7-2 and TRBJ2-2; D unresolved. The sequenced sample consisted of PBMCs or T cells enriched from blood (not recorded which). The CDR3, as DNA: TGTGCCAGCAGCTTAGTGGGCCCCGGGGAGCTGTTTTTT. This translates into CASSLVGPGELFF.